This TCR beta chain derives from a study of blood T cell repertoires in COVID-19. Turning to the study itself: Sources were T cells, B-cell-depleted T cells, or PBMCs; the material itself was cDNA or gDNA.

Produced via immunoSEQ multiplex PCR; TCRdb's table is partial and in-frame only. This table has under 300,000 clones, approximately 86% appearing once. Source material: peripheral blood. This sequence originates from a woman aged 80 or older with active or convalescent COVID-19.

The CDR3 loop reads CASSLVAGAPHEQYF. The CDR3 coding sequence is TGCGCCAGCAGCTTGGTTGCAGGGGCGCCCCACGAGCAGTACTTC. This rearrangement joins TRBV5-1 to TRBJ2-7; a possible D gene is TRBD1 (6 bases). V was clipped by 0 bases and J by 5 bases, with 15 bases between them. CDR1 SGHRS and CDR2 YFSETQ come from the germline V gene. The CDR3 spans 15 residues.